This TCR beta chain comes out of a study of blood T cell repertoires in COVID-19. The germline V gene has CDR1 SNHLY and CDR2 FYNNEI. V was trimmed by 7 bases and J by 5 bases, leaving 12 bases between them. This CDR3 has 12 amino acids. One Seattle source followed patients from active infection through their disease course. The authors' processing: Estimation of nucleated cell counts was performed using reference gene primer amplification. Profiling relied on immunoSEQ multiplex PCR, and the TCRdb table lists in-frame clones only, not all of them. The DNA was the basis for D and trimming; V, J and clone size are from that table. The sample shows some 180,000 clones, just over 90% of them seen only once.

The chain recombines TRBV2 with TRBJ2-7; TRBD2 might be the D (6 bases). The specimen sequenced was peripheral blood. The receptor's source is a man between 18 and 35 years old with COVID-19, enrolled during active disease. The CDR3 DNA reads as TGTGCCAGCATAGGAGGGAAGAACGAGCAGTACTTC. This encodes CASIGGKNEQYF.